This TCR beta chain was obtained from a study of blood T cells in healthy people across ages. Regarding this clonotype: Mismatch with germline at one junction end may stem from a read error.

Primers used in a second PCR of about 7 to 12 cycles were a sample-barcoded 5' primer and a J-beta primer mix. TCRdb reanalysed the 5' RACE reads using MiXCR and keeps one entry per CDR3 protein. The data hold 800,000 to 900,000 distinct CDR3 sequences, with around 62% observed a single time. CDR1 and CDR2 from the germline V gene are LGHNA and YSLEER. CDR3 length: 14 residues. The genes are TRBV4-3 and TRBJ1-2; D unclear. Sequenced input: blood. This TCR was sampled from a man in his thirties or forties in good health. CDR3 sequence reads: CASSQDPADYGDTF. CDR3 nucleotide sequence: TGCGCCAGCAGCCAAGATCCCGCAGACTATGGCGACACCTTC.